This entry lists 20 T cell receptor beta chains sequenced from one sample in a study of esophageal squamous cell carcinoma under preoperative chemotherapy. One entry per CDR3 protein, called by TCRdb with MiXCR from the PCR reads. The data hold fewer than 8,000 distinct CDR3 sequences, with more than 25% observed a single time. Noted time point: before preoperative PTX-NDP chemotherapy. Sampling was performed from a patient given preoperative chemotherapy. The receptor source for this set is a human donor with esophageal squamous cell carcinoma. The donor label of this sample is uncertain.

By share, this clonotype ranks as medium-sized (0.01 to 0.1%). The rearrangement uses TRBV11-2 and TRBJ2-1; TRBD1 is a possible D gene (6 bases). The J call may be faulty, since TRBJ2-7 better matches the DNA end. Germline CDR1 reads SGHAT; CDR2 reads FQNNGV. This CDR3 has 13 residues. The CDR3, as DNA: TGTGCCAGCAGCTTGACAGGAGTCTACGAGCAGTACTTC. Translating it yields CASSLTGVYEQYF.

This clonotype was counted many times. A read error is possible here, since a much larger clone lies one base away. The genes are TRBV7-2 and TRBJ2-1, with D hard to call. CDR1 is SGHTA, CDR2 FQGNSA, per germline. Between the trimmed V and J ends, which lost 2 bases and 13 bases, there was a span of 18 bases. The CDR3 extends over 14 amino acids. The CDR3 nucleotides are TGTGCCAGCAGCTTACTCTCGAGAGGAGAGACCCAGTTCTTC. Protein: CASSLLSRGETQFF. The complete variable domain, with remaining parts taken from reference TRBV7-2 and TRBJ2-1, reads GAGVSQSPSNKVTEKGKDVELRCDPISGHTALYWYRQSLGQGLEFLIYFQGNSAPDKSGLPSDRFSAERTGGSVSTLTIQRTQQEDSAVYLCASSLLSRGETQFFGPGTRLTVL.

This clonotype is termed medium-sized (0.01 to 0.1%). The chain joins TRBV5-1 to TRBJ2-1, with 9 bases fitting TRBD2. The closer fit of TRBJ2-7 to the DNA end suggests the J call may be wrong. From germline, CDR1 is SGHRS and CDR2 YFSETQ. The CDR3 extends over 16 amino acids. CDR3: CASSLLASGKGNEQYF. The CDR3 DNA reads TGCGCCAGCTCTCTCCTCGCTAGCGGGAAGGGCAATGAGCAGTACTTC.

This rearrangement joins TRBV3-1 to TRBJ2-1, with 7 bases identical to TRBD2. The germline gives CDR1 LGHDT, CDR2 YNNKEL (reference sequence). V lost 4 bases, J lost 3 bases, and 9 bases stayed unmatched. There are 16 residues in the CDR3. The CDR3, as DNA: TGTGCCAGCAGCCCCTCCGAAAGGACTAGCTACAATGAGCAGTTCTTC. Encoded protein: CASSPSERTSYNEQFF.

This rearrangement joins TRBV12-3 or TRBV12-4 to TRBJ2-2, with 8 bases lining up with TRBD2. Trimming took 6 bases from V and 6 from J; bases not matched to a gene: 12. The CDR3 loop spans 16 amino acids. CDR3 sequence: CASRSGTSYISGELFF. The CDR3 DNA sequence: TGTGCCAGCAGATCCGGGACTAGTTATATTTCCGGGGAGCTGTTTTTT.

This clonotype came up many times. The rearrangement links TRBV7-2 to TRBJ1-4; D is unclear. Germline assignment: CDR1 SGHTA and CDR2 FQGNSA. CDR3 length: 12 amino acids. V lost 6 bases to trimming and J lost 8 bases, with 10 bases between them. CDR3 sequence reads: CASSSSREKLFF. Here the CDR3 DNA reads TGTGCCAGCAGTTCGAGCCGGGAAAAACTGTTTTTT.

This clonotype was recorded many times. The rearrangement links TRBV6-1 to TRBJ2-1; 10 bases align to TRBD1. The CDR3 consists of 14 residues. Looked up from germline, CDR1 is MNHNS and CDR2 is SASEGT. J was trimmed by 7 bases and V by 5 bases; bases with no gene match: 5. The chain's CDR3 is CASSTTGGWNEQFF. CDR3 DNA: TGTGCCAGCAGTACGACAGGGGGCTGGAATGAGCAGTTCTTC.

This clonotype was detected many times. A much bigger clone sits one base away, suggesting this may be a read error. The CDR3 nucleotides read TGTGCCAGCAGCGCGCATCTAGCGGGAGCTTTAGTGACCAACAATGAGCAGTACTTC. It codes for CASSAHLAGALVTNNEQYF. The chain combines TRBV7-2 with TRBJ2-5; 10 nucleotides agree with TRBD2. This CDR3 is built from 19 residues. V shed 5 bases and J 11 bases; nucleotides not matched to a gene: 26. Germline V lookup: CDR1 SGHTA, CDR2 FQGNSA.

As for this clonotype: As the CDR3 is not closed by the conserved phenylalanine or tryptophan, this likely results from a read error. The DNA is left out, because the CDR3 cannot be placed on it with certainty; the CDR3 is given as TCRdb lists it. This sequence joins TRBV6-1 and TRBJ2-3; the tabulated D call, TRBD1, remains unverified against the DNA. The CDR3 length is 14 residues, termini included. Germline loops: CDR1 MNHNS, CDR2 SASEGT. The CDR3 spells CASSGGDSLRPSTS.

This clonotype was detected a few times. The chain has TRBV7-8 and TRBJ2-1; possible D gene TRBD2, 6 bases. The CDR3 is 13 amino acids. The V gene's germline CDR1 is SGHVS and CDR2 FQNEAQ. V was pared by 5 bases and J by 10 bases, with 15 bases between. As DNA, the CDR3 is TGTGCCAGCAGCGTTAGCGGACCCCACGAGCAGTTCTTC. It translates to CASSVSGPHEQFF.

As concerns this clonotype: A read error may explain this, as a much larger clone is one base away. The rearrangement uses TRBV6-1 and TRBJ2-1; D remains unclear. V lost 7 bases, J lost 10 bases, and 17 bases lay in between. Germline-derived CDR1 and CDR2 are MNHNS and SASEGT. This CDR3 comprises 13 residues. CDR3 residues: CASTKVVSYEQFF. Here the CDR3 DNA reads TGTGCCAGCACCAAAGTAGTCTCCTACGAGCAGTTCTTC.

This clonotype was picked up many times. CDR3 in amino acids: CASSEDATLNEQYF. Written as DNA, the CDR3 is TGTGCCAGCAGTGAAGACGCGACCCTCAATGAGCAGTACTTC. The chain uses TRBV6-1 and TRBJ2-1, with unresolved D. Gene TRBJ2-7 matches the end of the DNA better, so the J call may be wrong. The CDR3 runs to 14 residues. Germline V gene data show CDR1 as MNHNS and CDR2 as SASEGT.

Note on this clonotype: Because it lacks the conserved phenylalanine or tryptophan at the end, this CDR3 is likely a read error. V and J are TRBV7-2 and TRBJ2-4; TRBD1 aligns across 7 bases. V gave up 5 bases and J gave up 11 bases; unmatched junction bases: 18. Germline-derived CDR1 and CDR2 are SGHTA and FQGNSA. The CDR3 totals 16 residues. In nucleotides, the CDR3 is TGTGCCAGCAGCCGAGGGCACAGGGGAAAGGGAGACGTTCAGTACTTG. Its protein product is CASSRGHRGKGDVQYL.

This clonotype came up many times. V usage is TRBV6-1 and J usage is TRBJ2-7, with D possibly being TRBD1 (5 bases). Germline loops: CDR1 MNHNS, CDR2 SASEGT. This CDR3 has 15 residues. V lost 5 bases, J lost 4 bases, and 18 bases lay in between. CDR3 bases: TGTGCCAGCAGTCCGACGGTTGGAAAGGGGTACGAGCAGTACTTC. This encodes CASSPTVGKGYEQYF.

Worth noting for this clonotype: One end of the junction varies from germline; a read error may be responsible. V and J are TRBV6-1 and TRBJ2-7; D may be TRBD2 (6 bases). The CDR3 totals 13 residues. CDR1 is MNHNS, CDR2 SASEGT, per germline. CDR3 in DNA: TGTGCGAGCAGTGAATTCGGGGGCTACGAGCAGTACTTC. The encoded protein is CASSEFGGYEQYF.

On this clonotype itself: This clone may be a read error of a much larger clone one base away. The chain carries TRBV6-5 and TRBJ2-1; the match to TRBD1 covers 7 bases. Germline CDR1 and CDR2: MNHEY and SVGAGI. V was pared by 2 bases and J by 10 bases, with 5 bases of the junction left unmatched. This CDR3 is built from 13 residues. CDR3 DNA sequence: TGTGCCAGCAGTTACGACAGGGCTGGCGAGCAGTTCTTC. Its protein product is CASSYDRAGEQFF.

V and J are TRBV6-1 and TRBJ2-7, with D perhaps being TRBD1 or TRBD2 (6 bases each). The better agreement between TRBJ2-1 and the DNA end casts doubt on the J call. The germline V gene has CDR1 MNHNS and CDR2 SASEGT. This CDR3 region has 14 residues. The CDR3: CASPAGGPRTEQFF. CDR3 bases: TGTGCCAGCCCCGCCGGGGGCCCCCGGACTGAGCAGTTCTTC.

Sample share makes this clonotype medium-sized. This chain connects TRBV11-3 to TRBJ2-1, with TRBD1 matching 10 bases. The J call is in doubt because the DNA end fits TRBJ2-7 better. The CDR3 loop spans 14 amino acids. Germline-derived CDR1 and CDR2 are SGHNT and YENEEA. The CDR3 reads CASSLGQGTREQYF. CDR3 coding DNA: TGTGCCAGCAGCTTGGGACAGGGGACTCGTGAGCAGTACTTC.

Remarks on this clonotype: A single base separates this from a much larger clone, so it may be a read error. The CDR3 does not close with the conserved phenylalanine or tryptophan, likely indicating a read error. The J gene is TRBJ2-1, the V gene TRBV6-1, with D possibly matching TRBD2 (5 bases). The CDR3 is made up of 15 amino acids. Germline CDR1 and CDR2: MNHNS and SASEGT. Trimming cost V 6 bases and J 13 bases, with 25 bases left between them. The CDR3 DNA is TGTGCCAGCAGGCGAAGTCTAGGACTCCAAGAGACCCAGTTCTAC. Its protein product is CASRRSLGLQETQFY.

A note on this clonotype: A junction end diverges from the germline sequence, so it may reflect a read error. The chain carries TRBV11-3 and TRBJ2-3; 9 positions match TRBD2. The length of the CDR3 is 14 residues. Germline V CDR1 and CDR2: SGHNT, YENEEA. The CDR3 is CASSLAAGGKEQFF. CDR3 in DNA: TGTGCCAGCAGCTTAGCAGCGGGGGGAAAGGAGCAGTTCTTT.